This T cell receptor (beta chain) comes out of a study of early T cells in non-severe SARS-CoV-2 infection. TCRdb re-called the 5' RACE reads through MiXCR, storing one row per CDR3 protein. Altogether tens of thousands of distinct CDR3 sequences are present, around 13% being singletons, with the ten largest covering around 1.2%. This clonotype was seen a few times. The clonotype comes from an adult who was a healthcare worker with PCR-confirmed SARS-CoV-2 infection or an uninfected control (not recorded which). The source material was whole blood.

CDR3: CASSFPPDRGYGYTF. The CDR3 nucleotides read TGTGCCAGCAGCTTTCCCCCTGACAGGGGCTATGGCTACACCTTC. This chain connects TRBV7-6 to TRBJ1-2, with TRBD1 identical over 8 bases. With V trimmed by 3 bases and J by 4 bases, 7 bases remained unmatched. This CDR3 has 15 amino acids. Germline CDR1 SGHVS, CDR2 FNYEAQ. The whole variable domain, remainder taken from reference TRBV7-6 and TRBJ1-2, is GAGVSQSPRYKVTKRGQDVALRCDPISGHVSLYWYRQALGQGPEFLTYFNYEAQQDKSGLPNDRFSAERPEGSISTLTIQRTEQRDSAMYRCASSFPPDRGYGYTFGSGTRLTVV.